Listed below are T cell receptor beta chains from one sample, sequenced in a study of cytomegalovirus exposure and HLA in healthy donors. Clones were sequenced by immunoSEQ multiplex PCR, and TCRdb holds only the in-frame ones, with some missing. The sample yields more than 150,000 clones, around 82% seen once. Sequenced input: PBMCs. The receptor set was obtained from a woman aged 45 to 65 in good health and CMV-seropositive. The CDR3 runs from the conserved cysteine through the conserved F or W. The D gene is left open where the match is weak. Expanded clones are given a class, and other clones once, few, many or no size at all.

d_gene: .
j_gene: TRBJ2-3
abundance: .
v_gene: TRBV14
CDR3nt: TGTGCCAGCAGCCAAGATCGGAGGGGCGGCACAGATACGCAGTATTTT
CDR3aa: CASSQDRRGGTDTQYF

d_gene: TRBD2
j_gene: TRBJ2-3
abundance: .
v_gene: TRBV7-9
CDR3nt: TGTGCCAGCAGCCCCACAGGACTAGCGGATACGCAGTATTTT
CDR3aa: CASSPTGLADTQYF

d_gene: .
j_gene: TRBJ1-2
abundance: .
v_gene: TRBV20-1
CDR3nt: TGCAGTGCTAGGGGAGGGGTAGGCTACACCTTC
CDR3aa: CSARGGVGYTF

d_gene: TRBD1
j_gene: TRBJ1-1
abundance: few
v_gene: TRBV29-1
CDR3nt: TGCAGCGTTGGACAGGGGGCGTCTGAAGCTTTCTTT
CDR3aa: CSVGQGASEAFF

d_gene: .
j_gene: TRBJ2-7
abundance: .
v_gene: TRBV21-1
CDR3nt: TGTGCCAGCAGCCTAGTCGACTCCTACGAGCAGTACTTC
CDR3aa: CASSLVDSYEQYF

d_gene: .
j_gene: TRBJ1-2
abundance: .
v_gene: TRBV13
CDR3nt: TGTGCCAGCAGCCGCCGGAGGGATGGCTACACCTTC
CDR3aa: CASSRRRDGYTF

d_gene: TRBD1
j_gene: TRBJ2-2
abundance: .
v_gene: TRBV9
CDR3nt: TGTGCCAGCAGCCAGGGACAGGGGGTCCCCGGGGAGCTGTTTTTT
CDR3aa: CASSQGQGVPGELFF

d_gene: .
j_gene: TRBJ1-5
abundance: .
v_gene: TRBV19
CDR3nt: TGTGCCAGCCAGGACTTTAGCAATCAGCCCCAGCATTTT
CDR3aa: CASQDFSNQPQHF

d_gene: TRBD2
j_gene: TRBJ2-2
abundance: medium-sized
v_gene: TRBV4-1
CDR3nt: TGCGCCAGCAGCTTCCGGGGGGGCACCGGGGAGCTGTTTTTT
CDR3aa: CASSFRGGTGELFF

d_gene: .
j_gene: TRBJ2-5
abundance: .
v_gene: TRBV30
CDR3nt: TGTGCCTGGAGAGACTCACAGGGCGAAGATGGGACCCAGTACTTC
CDR3aa: CAWRDSQGEDGTQYF

d_gene: TRBD1
j_gene: TRBJ1-1
abundance: .
v_gene: TRBV18
CDR3nt: TGTGCCAGCTCACCGGGACAGGGGACGTACACTGAAGCTTTCTTT
CDR3aa: CASSPGQGTYTEAFF

d_gene: .
j_gene: TRBJ2-7
abundance: .
v_gene: TRBV20-1
CDR3nt: TGCAGTGCTAGAGAGGGGGGCGAGCAGTACTTC
CDR3aa: CSAREGGEQYF

d_gene: TRBD1
j_gene: TRBJ1-6
abundance: once
v_gene: TRBV11-1
CDR3nt: TGTGCCAGCAGCTTAGCGGGGACAGGGTTACAACCCCTCCACTTT
CDR3aa: CASSLAGTGLQPLHF

d_gene: TRBD1
j_gene: TRBJ1-2
abundance: .
v_gene: TRBV28
CDR3nt: TGTGCCAGCAGTACCCGGGACAGGGCCGTTCGCGGCTACACCTTC
CDR3aa: CASSTRDRAVRGYTF

d_gene: TRBD1
j_gene: TRBJ2-1
abundance: once
v_gene: TRBV2
CDR3nt: TGTGCCAGCAGCGGGACAGGGATGAAGAATGAGCAGTTCTTC
CDR3aa: CASSGTGMKNEQFF

d_gene: .
j_gene: TRBJ2-7
abundance: .
v_gene: TRBV30
CDR3nt: TGTGCCTGGAGATTACGACAGAACTACGAGCAGTACTTC
CDR3aa: CAWRLRQNYEQYF

d_gene: .
j_gene: TRBJ1-1
abundance: .
v_gene: TRBV29-1
CDR3nt: TGCAGCGTTGAAGGCCAAGACAGGTACACTGAAGCTTTCTTT
CDR3aa: CSVEGQDRYTEAFF

d_gene: .
j_gene: TRBJ2-1
abundance: .
v_gene: TRBV7-9
CDR3nt: TGTGCCAGCACCCCTTACACGGGCAATGAGCAGTTCTTC
CDR3aa: CASTPYTGNEQFF

d_gene: TRBD2
j_gene: TRBJ2-6
abundance: .
v_gene: TRBV7-8
CDR3nt: TGTGCCAGCAGGGGGGGGTCTGGGGCCAACGTCCTGACTTTC
CDR3aa: CASRGGSGANVLTF

d_gene: .
j_gene: TRBJ2-7
abundance: .
v_gene: TRBV27
CDR3nt: TGTGCCAGCAGTTGGACAGCCTTCTACGAGCAGTACTTC
CDR3aa: CASSWTAFYEQYF

d_gene: TRBD2
j_gene: TRBJ2-6
abundance: .
v_gene: TRBV9
CDR3nt: TGTGCCAGCAGCTCCGTGGGCGGGGGGGCCTTTACGGGGGCCAACGTCCTGACTTTC
CDR3aa: CASSSVGGGAFTGANVLTF

d_gene: TRBD2
j_gene: TRBJ2-2
abundance: once
v_gene: TRBV7-8
CDR3nt: TGTGCCAGCAGCTTAAAAGTCGGGGGGGCCTACACCGGGGAGCTGTTTTTT
CDR3aa: CASSLKVGGAYTGELFF

d_gene: TRBD1
j_gene: TRBJ2-4
abundance: .
v_gene: TRBV5-4
CDR3nt: TGTGCCAGCAGCTTTGGGGACAGGGGGGGTACCATTCAGTACTTC
CDR3aa: CASSFGDRGGTIQYF

d_gene: .
j_gene: TRBJ1-2
abundance: .
v_gene: TRBV10-3
CDR3nt: TGTGCCATCAGTAACACAGGGTCGCTGGGCTACACCTTC
CDR3aa: CAISNTGSLGYTF

d_gene: TRBD1
j_gene: TRBJ1-2
abundance: .
v_gene: TRBV2
CDR3nt: TGTGCCAGCAATGAGGCTCAGGGGGCAAATGGCTACACCTTC
CDR3aa: CASNEAQGANGYTF

d_gene: .
j_gene: TRBJ1-5
abundance: .
v_gene: TRBV5-1
CDR3nt: TGCGCCAGCAGCTTGGCCGGAGATAGCAATCAGCCCCAGCATTTT
CDR3aa: CASSLAGDSNQPQHF

d_gene: TRBD2
j_gene: TRBJ2-3
abundance: .
v_gene: TRBV10-3
CDR3nt: TGTGCCATCAGTGGGTCTAGCGGGGGGGCGACAGATACGCAGTATTTT
CDR3aa: CAISGSSGGATDTQYF

d_gene: .
j_gene: TRBJ1-3
abundance: .
v_gene: TRBV30
CDR3nt: TGTGCCTGGAATAACGCTAAGGGAAACACCATATATTTT
CDR3aa: CAWNNAKGNTIYF

d_gene: .
j_gene: TRBJ1-2
abundance: .
v_gene: TRBV28
CDR3nt: TGTGCCAGCAGTTTCCCCAGGTCTTCCTATGGCTACACCTTC
CDR3aa: CASSFPRSSYGYTF

d_gene: TRBD1
j_gene: TRBJ2-7
abundance: .
v_gene: TRBV10-2
CDR3nt: TGCGCCAGCAGCTGGACAGGGTTAGGTGTGGGCGAGCAGTACTTC
CDR3aa: CASSWTGLGVGEQYF

d_gene: TRBD2
j_gene: TRBJ2-7
abundance: .
v_gene: TRBV7-6
CDR3nt: TGTGCCAGCAGCTTAGGAGGCGGGAGCTCCTACGAGCAGTACTTC
CDR3aa: CASSLGGGSSYEQYF

d_gene: .
j_gene: TRBJ2-5
abundance: .
v_gene: TRBV28
CDR3nt: TGTGCCAGCAGAGAACGTTTAACGGGGAACTTACAAGGGGAGACCCAGTACTTC
CDR3aa: CASRERLTGNLQGETQYF

d_gene: TRBD1
j_gene: TRBJ2-7
abundance: .
v_gene: TRBV6-6
CDR3nt: TGTGCCAGCAGAGCTACAGGGGGTGCCTCCTACGAGCAGTACTTC
CDR3aa: CASRATGGASYEQYF

d_gene: .
j_gene: TRBJ2-1
abundance: .
v_gene: TRBV10-2
CDR3nt: TGCGCCAGCAGTGAGTCGATTGCGTACAATGAGCAGTTCTTC
CDR3aa: CASSESIAYNEQFF

d_gene: TRBD2
j_gene: TRBJ2-1
abundance: once
v_gene: TRBV28
CDR3nt: TGTGCCAGCCGAACTCTAGCGGGGGGTGGCAATGAGCAGTTCTTC
CDR3aa: CASRTLAGGGNEQFF

d_gene: TRBD2
j_gene: TRBJ2-3
abundance: .
v_gene: TRBV7-2
CDR3nt: TGTGCCAGCAGCTCCGTAGCGGGGGTGGATACGCAGTATTTT
CDR3aa: CASSSVAGVDTQYF

d_gene: .
j_gene: TRBJ2-3
abundance: .
v_gene: TRBV5-1
CDR3nt: TGCGCCAGCACCCGAACTTTGATCACAGATACGCAGTATTTT
CDR3aa: CASTRTLITDTQYF

d_gene: TRBD1
j_gene: TRBJ1-4
abundance: .
v_gene: TRBV14
CDR3nt: TGTGCCAGCAGCCAAGGGACAGGTACAAATGAAAAACTGTTTTTT
CDR3aa: CASSQGTGTNEKLFF

d_gene: .
j_gene: TRBJ2-1
abundance: .
v_gene: TRBV7-2
CDR3nt: TGTGCCAGCAGCTACACCGATGAGCAGTTCTTC
CDR3aa: CASSYTDEQFF

d_gene: .
j_gene: TRBJ2-3
abundance: once
v_gene: TRBV11-2
CDR3nt: TGTGCCAGCAGCTTAGCCGCGACAGGCCTAGGGGCAGATACGCAGTATTTT
CDR3aa: CASSLAATGLGADTQYF

d_gene: .
j_gene: TRBJ1-1
abundance: .
v_gene: TRBV5-1
CDR3nt: TGCGCCAGCGGGGCGGAGATGAACACTGAAGCTTTCTTT
CDR3aa: CASGAEMNTEAFF

d_gene: TRBD1
j_gene: TRBJ2-7
abundance: few
v_gene: TRBV29-1
CDR3nt: TGCAGCGTGGCCGGGACAGGAGGGTCCACGTACGAGCAGTACTTC
CDR3aa: CSVAGTGGSTYEQYF

d_gene: TRBD1
j_gene: TRBJ1-2
abundance: few
v_gene: TRBV4-3
CDR3nt: TGCGCCAGCAGCCAAGCCCAACCAGGGACAGGGCGACCGAAGACGGGGGGCTACACCTTC
CDR3aa: CASSQAQPGTGRPKTGGYTF

d_gene: .
j_gene: TRBJ2-7
abundance: .
v_gene: TRBV18
CDR3nt: TGTGCCAGCTCACTCAGGGGGGAATCCCCCTACGAGCAGTACTTC
CDR3aa: CASSLRGESPYEQYF

d_gene: .
j_gene: TRBJ2-7
abundance: once
v_gene: TRBV19
CDR3nt: TGTGCCACTATTCCCAAAAGGTACTTC
CDR3aa: CATIPKRYF

d_gene: TRBD1
j_gene: TRBJ2-3
abundance: .
v_gene: TRBV5-1
CDR3nt: TGCGCCAGCACGGGACAGGGCCGAACCATGTCTAGCACAGATACGCAGTATTTT
CDR3aa: CASTGQGRTMSSTDTQYF

d_gene: TRBD1
j_gene: TRBJ1-3
abundance: .
v_gene: TRBV13
CDR3nt: TGTGCCAGCAGCTTCGGAGGGGGCCACACTGGAAACACCATATATTTT
CDR3aa: CASSFGGGHTGNTIYF

d_gene: TRBD1
j_gene: TRBJ2-2
abundance: .
v_gene: TRBV27
CDR3nt: TGTGCCAGCAGTACCCGGGACAGGGATCCCACCGGGGAGCTGTTTTTT
CDR3aa: CASSTRDRDPTGELFF

d_gene: TRBD1
j_gene: TRBJ2-7
abundance: .
v_gene: TRBV7-2
CDR3nt: TGTGCCAGCAGCTCGCCGGGACAGGGGCGACAGTACTTC
CDR3aa: CASSSPGQGRQYF

d_gene: .
j_gene: TRBJ2-7
abundance: .
v_gene: TRBV11-2
CDR3nt: TGTGCCAGCAGTCTAGGGGGATTCTCCTACGAGCAGTACTTC
CDR3aa: CASSLGGFSYEQYF

d_gene: .
j_gene: TRBJ2-1
abundance: few
v_gene: TRBV7-8
CDR3nt: TGTGCCAGCAGCTTAGCGCGGGATTACAATGAGCAGTTCTTC
CDR3aa: CASSLARDYNEQFF

d_gene: .
j_gene: TRBJ2-7
abundance: .
v_gene: TRBV11-2
CDR3nt: TGTGCCAGCAGCTTAGGAACAGGCTCCTACGAGCAGTACTTC
CDR3aa: CASSLGTGSYEQYF

d_gene: .
j_gene: TRBJ1-1
abundance: .
v_gene: TRBV30
CDR3nt: TGTGCCTGGAGTGTACGTGGAGGGGCAGGGACTGAAGCTTTCTTT
CDR3aa: CAWSVRGGAGTEAFF

d_gene: .
j_gene: TRBJ2-1
abundance: few
v_gene: TRBV19
CDR3nt: TGTGCCAGTAGTATTATTCGGGGGAGCCCTCCCAATGAGCAGTTCTTC
CDR3aa: CASSIIRGSPPNEQFF